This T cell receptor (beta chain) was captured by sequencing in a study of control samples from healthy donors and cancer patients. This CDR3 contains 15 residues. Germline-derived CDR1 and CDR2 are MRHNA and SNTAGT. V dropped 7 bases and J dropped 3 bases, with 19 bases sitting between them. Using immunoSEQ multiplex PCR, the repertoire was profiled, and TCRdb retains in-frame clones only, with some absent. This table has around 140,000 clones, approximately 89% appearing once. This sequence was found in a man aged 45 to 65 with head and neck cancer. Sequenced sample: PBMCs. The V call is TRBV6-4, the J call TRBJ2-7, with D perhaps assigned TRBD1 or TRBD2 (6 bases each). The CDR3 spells CASTMDGGGLYEQYF. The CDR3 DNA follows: TGTGCCAGCACTATGGACGGGGGCGGACTCTACGAGCAGTACTTC.